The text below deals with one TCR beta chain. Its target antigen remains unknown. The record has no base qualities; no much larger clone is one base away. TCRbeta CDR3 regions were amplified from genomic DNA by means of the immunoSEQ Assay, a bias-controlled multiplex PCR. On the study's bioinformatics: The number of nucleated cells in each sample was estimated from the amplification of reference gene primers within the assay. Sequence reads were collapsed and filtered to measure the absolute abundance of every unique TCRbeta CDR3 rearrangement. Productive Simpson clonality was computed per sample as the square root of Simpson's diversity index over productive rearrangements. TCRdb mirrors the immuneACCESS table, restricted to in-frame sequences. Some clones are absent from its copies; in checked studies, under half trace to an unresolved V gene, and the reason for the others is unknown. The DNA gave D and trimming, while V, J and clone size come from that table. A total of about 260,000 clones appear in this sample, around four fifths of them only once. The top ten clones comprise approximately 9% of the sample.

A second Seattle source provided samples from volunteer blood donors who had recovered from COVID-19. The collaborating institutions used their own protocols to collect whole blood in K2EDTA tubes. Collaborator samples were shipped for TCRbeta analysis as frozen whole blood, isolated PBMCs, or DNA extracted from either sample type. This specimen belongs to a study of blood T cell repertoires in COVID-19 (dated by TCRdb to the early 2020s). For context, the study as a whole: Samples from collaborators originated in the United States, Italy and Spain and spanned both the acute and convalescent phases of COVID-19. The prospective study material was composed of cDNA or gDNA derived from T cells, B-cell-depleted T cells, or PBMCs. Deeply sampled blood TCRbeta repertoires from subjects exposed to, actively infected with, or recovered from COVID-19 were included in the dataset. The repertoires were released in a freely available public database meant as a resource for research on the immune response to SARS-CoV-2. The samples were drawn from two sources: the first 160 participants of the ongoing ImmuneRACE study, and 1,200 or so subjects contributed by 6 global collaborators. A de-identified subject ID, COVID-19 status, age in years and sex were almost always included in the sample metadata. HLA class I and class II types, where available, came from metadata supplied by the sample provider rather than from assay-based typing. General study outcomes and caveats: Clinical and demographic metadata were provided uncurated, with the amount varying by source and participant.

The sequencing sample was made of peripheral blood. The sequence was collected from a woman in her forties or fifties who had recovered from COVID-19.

This receptor carries the CDR3 CASSFTGAIYEQYF. In nucleotide form, the sequence is TGTGCCAGCAGCTTTACAGGGGCTATCTACGAGCAGTACTTC. The receptor chain draws on TRBV7-2 and TRBJ2-7, and TRBD1 matches 7 of the central bases. V has 3 bases trimmed and J has 3 bases trimmed; junction bases matching no gene number 5. The CDR3 sequence holds 14 residues, the cysteine and phenylalanine included. Only the CDR3 part of the read is kept: 42 bases, read in frame from the first base. CDR1 and CDR2 were assigned from the germline V gene as SGHTA and FQGNSA.